This T cell receptor beta chain was sequenced during a study of cytomegalovirus exposure and HLA in healthy donors. V lost 8 bases to trimming and J lost 6 bases; unmatched junction nucleotides: 10. The germline V gene encodes CDR1 LNHDA and CDR2 SQIVND (reference sequence). This CDR3 comprises 14 residues. The PCR employed 60 Vbeta primers together with 13 Jbeta primers. The table came from immunoSEQ multiplex PCR; TCRdb's copy has only in-frame clones and leaves some out. The sample records about 170,000 clones, approximately 80% being singletons. Sequenced input: PBMCs. The clonotype originates from a male donor in good health and CMV-seronegative. The genes are TRBV19 and TRBJ2-7, with 10 nucleotides matching TRBD1. This CDR3 reads CASGNRDRGTEQYF. In nucleotides, the CDR3 is TGTGCCAGTGGAAACCGGGACAGGGGAACCGAGCAGTACTTC.